The next 18 T cell receptor beta chains were all read from a single sample in a study of T-cell reconstitution after alpha-beta-depleted transplantation in children. A library of TCRbeta sequences, prepared with unique molecular identifiers, was generated. TCRdb reanalysed the PCR reads using MiXCR and keeps one entry per CDR3 protein. The data show about 500,000 distinct CDR3 sequences, around a third seen once. Sequenced material: PBMCs from the stem cell graft donor, taken from the stem cell graft. The origin of the receptors is a human donor who donated a stem cell graft to a child with aplastic anemia.

The chain is built from TRBV6-5 and TRBJ2-6; tentatively, D is TRBD1 or TRBD2 (5 bases each). V lost 0 bases and J 4 bases, leaving 10 bases between the germline ends. Germline values: CDR1 MNHEY, CDR2 SVGAGI. The CDR3 spans 16 residues. CDR3 coding DNA: TGTGCCAGCAGTTACTCGTTCGGGACCGGGGCCAACGTCCTGACTTTC. Residues: CASSYSFGTGANVLTF.

The chain carries TRBV2 and TRBJ2-5; a possible D gene is TRBD1 (5 bases). Germline V gene sequence: CDR1 SNHLY, CDR2 FYNNEI. CDR3 size: 16 residues. Trimming removed 2 bases from V and 5 bases from J, with 18 bases in between. The DNA for the CDR3 is TGTGCCAGCAGTGAAATAGGGCAGGGCCCTGGGGAGACCCAGTACTTC. It yields the protein CASSEIGQGPGETQYF.

This chain uses TRBV29-1 with TRBJ2-2; D remains ambiguous. CDR3 length: 13 residues. CDR1 is SQVTM, CDR2 ANQGSEA, per germline. V lost 3 bases, J lost 3 bases, and 8 bases lay in between. CDR3 in amino acids: CSVDTQHTGELFF. The CDR3, as DNA: TGCAGCGTTGATACACAGCACACCGGGGAGCTGTTTTTT.

This chain uses TRBV5-1 with TRBJ2-1; D call uncertain. The germline gives CDR1 SGHRS, CDR2 YFSETQ. V lost 3 bases, J lost 5 bases, and 12 bases lay in between. CDR3 length equals 14 residues. CDR3 nucleotide sequence: TGCGCCAGCAGCTCCCATCCAGGAAACAATGAGCAGTTCTTC. Translation: CASSSHPGNNEQFF.

The gene calls are TRBV5-1 and TRBJ2-1; D unclear. Germline loops: CDR1 SGHRS, CDR2 YFSETQ. V was pared by 0 bases and J by 8 bases, with 6 bases between. This CDR3 comprises 12 residues. CDR3 residues: CASSLGSYEQFF. For the CDR3, the DNA is TGCGCCAGCAGCTTGGGTAGCTATGAGCAGTTCTTC.

Concerning this clonotype itself: The conserved final phenylalanine or tryptophan is absent from the CDR3, which likely points to a read error. Here the CDR3 reads CASKRGLGGYTL. In DNA, the CDR3 is TGTGCCAGTAAAAGGGGGCTAGGTGGCTACACCTTG. The J gene is TRBJ1-2, the V gene TRBV19; 7 nucleotides align to TRBD1. From germline, CDR1 is LNHDA and CDR2 SQIVND (reference sequence). V was pared by 7 bases and J by 7 bases, with 6 bases of the junction left unmatched. The CDR3 spans 12 residues.

The chain joins TRBV2 to TRBJ2-3; D is perhaps TRBD1 (6 bases). The V gene's germline CDR1 is SNHLY and CDR2 FYNNEI. CDR3 length: 16 amino acids. Deletions cut 2 bases from V and 0 bases from J, with 12 bases between. CDR3 sequence reads: CASSESTGPSTDTQYF. The CDR3 DNA reads TGTGCCAGCAGTGAAAGTACAGGGCCAAGCACAGATACGCAGTATTTT.

The chain combines TRBV5-1 with TRBJ2-7; TRBD1 matches at 7 bases. The V and J ends lost 5 bases and 0 bases, in that order; junction bases with no gene match: 5. CDR3 size: 14 residues. CDR1 is SGHRS and CDR2 is YFSETQ in the germline V gene. In DNA, the CDR3 is TGCGCCAGCAGTCGGGACAGCGGCTCCTACGAGCAGTACGTC. Amino acid sequence: CASSRDSGSYEQYV.

J is TRBJ2-7 and V is TRBV7-7; D is possibly TRBD2 (6 bases). Germline lookup yields CDR1 SSHAT and CDR2 FNYEAQ (reference sequence). The CDR3 has 14 residues. With 5 bases removed from V and 7 bases from J, the gap between germline ends came to 18 bases. DNA of the CDR3: TGTGCCAGCAGCCACCTAACCGGGACTCAAGAGCAGTACGTC. Its translation: CASSHLTGTQEQYV.

This chain joins TRBV7-2 and TRBJ2-6; D might be TRBD1 or TRBD2, each matching 5 bases. The V gene lost 1 base and the J gene lost 5 bases, with 9 bases spanning the gap. CDR3 length: 15 amino acids. Germline assignment: CDR1 SGHTA and CDR2 FQGNSA. CDR3 region: CASSLGGVRANVLTF. Here the CDR3 DNA reads TGTGCCAGCAGCTTAGGAGGGGTCCGGGCCAACGTCCTGACTTTC.

This clonotype showed up just a few times. The gene calls are TRBV20-1 and TRBJ2-5, with 8 bases lining up with TRBD1. The V segment lost 6 bases and the J segment 5 bases; nucleotides outside the gene matches: 14. Germline V gives CDR1 DFQATT, CDR2 SNEGSKA (reference sequence). The length of the CDR3 is 15 residues. The CDR3 DNA follows: TGCAGTGCCAAACCTGGGGGCAGGGGGCGGGAGACCCAGTACTTC. Amino acid sequence: CSAKPGGRGRETQYF.

This clonotype has just a few counts. The gene calls are TRBV12-3 or TRBV12-4 and TRBJ2-1; D possibly corresponds to TRBD2 (6 bases). The CDR3 consists of 13 residues. The V gene lost 5 bases and the J gene lost 7 bases, with 12 bases spanning the gap. This chain's CDR3 is CASSLPTRNEQFF. In nucleotides, the CDR3 is TGTGCCAGCAGTCTCCCGACTAGAAATGAGCAGTTCTTC.

The CDR3, as DNA: TGTGCCAGCAGTCCCACCGGCGACGGATACTATGGCTACACCTTC. Translated: CASSPTGDGYYGYTF. The chain couples TRBV7-2 to TRBJ1-2; D remains unclear. CDR1 and CDR2 from the germline V gene are SGHTA and FQGNSA. The V end lost 6 bases, the J end lost 3 bases, and 17 bases lay between the germline ends. The CDR3 totals 15 residues.

This clonotype was seen a handful of times. V is TRBV27 and J is TRBJ2-1; D may be TRBD1 (6 bases). This CDR3 spans 17 amino acids. Germline lookup yields CDR1 MNHEY and CDR2 SMNVEV (reference sequence). V lost 1 base, J lost 0 bases, and 13 bases lay in between. The CDR3 sequence is CASSLLGAPSSYNEQFF. In nucleotides, the CDR3 is TGTGCCAGCAGTTTATTGGGGGCCCCAAGCTCCTACAATGAGCAGTTCTTC.

The chain has TRBV23-1 and TRBJ1-2, with D unresolved. TRBV23-1 is marked as an open reading frame, function uncertain. This CDR3 has 14 amino acids. The V gene lost 4 bases and the J gene lost 3 bases, with 12 bases spanning the gap. CDR3 protein: CASSRREADYGYTF. Here the CDR3 DNA reads TGCGCCAGCAGTCGACGGGAAGCGGACTATGGCTACACCTTC.

The J gene is TRBJ1-2, the V gene TRBV6-5; TRBD1 agrees at 7 bases. The germline CDR1 and CDR2 sequences are MNHEY and SVGAGI. This CDR3 has 13 residues. V dropped 2 bases and J dropped 4; count of bases not matched to a gene: 1. This CDR3 reads CASSYGTVYGYTF. The DNA for the CDR3 is TGTGCCAGCAGTTACGGGACAGTCTATGGCTACACCTTC.

The chain joins TRBV25-1 to TRBJ2-5; 7 nucleotides align to TRBD2. Losses at the gene ends were 5 bases for V and 1 base for J; bases not matched to a gene: 10. The CDR3 totals 16 residues. Germline loops: CDR1 MGHDK, CDR2 SYGVNS. DNA for the CDR3: TGTGCCAGCAGTCCTTGGGGGGGGGACCTCCAAGAGACCCAGTACTTC. It specifies CASSPWGGDLQETQYF.

The rearrangement links TRBV30 to TRBJ2-1; 10 nucleotides agree with TRBD2. The J segment lost 5 bases and the V segment lost 1 base, leaving 11 bases of the junction unmatched. The CDR3 has 17 residues. Germline V CDR1 and CDR2: GTSNPN, SVGIG (reference sequence). CDR3 residues: CAWSDDRTSGGDNEQFF. CDR3 in DNA: TGTGCCTGGAGTGACGACAGGACTAGCGGAGGCGACAATGAGCAGTTCTTC.